The clone carrying this T cell receptor beta chain showed up just a few times. What it binds is not known. The junction had 9 bases not matched to a gene; V was cut back by 5 bases and J by 0 bases. CDR1 is LNHDA, CDR2 SQIVND, per germline (reference sequence). CDR3 length: 16 amino acids. This specimen belongs to a study of beta chain features in type 1 diabetes. Study-level points and caveats: The study found moderately but significantly shorter TCRB CDR3s in all four CD4+ subsets of Type 1 diabetes patients.

The isolated RNA, all of it, was reverse transcribed, so expressed TCRB transcripts were what got sequenced. For naive, central memory and regulatory T cell samples, reads averaged approximately 3.9 million. Generated by immunoSEQ multiplex PCR, the TCRdb table keeps only in-frame clones and is missing some. The profile shows around 300,000 clones, approximately 16% of them singletons. The chain couples TRBV19 to TRBJ2-7; 8 nucleotides agree with TRBD1. Material for sequencing was naive CD4+ T cells from blood. This sequence originates from a young man with type 1 diabetes. The DNA of the CDR3 is TGTGCCAGTAGTGTAGCCGGGACAGGCTTCTCCTACGAGCAGTACTTC. It yields the protein CASSVAGTGFSYEQYF. The full variable domain, with the rest looked up from reference TRBV19 and TRBJ2-7, is DGGITQSPKYLFRKEGQNVTLSCEQNLNHDAMYWYRQDPGQGLRLIYYSQIVNDFQKGDIAEGYSVSREKKESFPLTVTSAQKNPTAFYLCASSVAGTGFSYEQYFGPGTRLTVT.